The clone carrying this T cell receptor beta chain was observed many times. Its antigen remains unknown. The CDR3 totals 14 residues. The germline V gene encodes CDR1 MNHNS and CDR2 SASEGT. Trimming removed 4 bases from V and 1 base from J, with 10 bases in between. The sample originates from a study of regulatory T cells in long-lasting Graves disease. Specified time point: persistent/refractory GD, antithyroid drugs over 5 years with positive TRAb. From PBMCs, RNA was extracted and then used to make the TCR library. Patients came from an endocrinology department in Xi'an, China. Assembly of TCR beta libraries relied on iRepertoire HTBI primers together with Arm-PCR of CDR3 regions. TCRdb reprocessed the multiplex PCR reads with MiXCR, giving one entry per CDR3 protein. The repertoire has 350,000 to 500,000 distinct CDR3 sequences, roughly 21% of them found once; the top ten carry roughly an eighth.

General study results and limits: Persistent Graves' disease cases displayed lower TCR diversity than newly diagnosed ones.

The clonotype originates from a female donor with Graves disease. Sequencing was performed on peripheral blood mononuclear cells (PBMCs), taken when the disease was refractory, from a patient treated with antithyroid drugs. The rearrangement uses TRBV6-1 and TRBJ2-5; TRBD2 is a possible D gene (6 bases). DNA for the CDR3: TGTGCCAGCAGTGGTAGCGGCATCCAAGAGACCCAGTACTTC. Its protein product is CASSGSGIQETQYF.